The sequence of this TCR beta chain was determined in a study of OX40 agonist ivuxolimab in advanced cancers. For the study at large: Hepatocellular carcinoma, melanoma, renal cell or head and neck cancer occurred in dose-escalation patients.

Germline CDR1 is ENHRY and CDR2 is SYGVKD. Trimming pared 3 bases from V and 0 bases from J, leaving 9 bases between. The CDR3 covers 15 residues. Method: immunoSEQ multiplex PCR; TCRdb's copy keeps in-frame clones and lacks some. Among tens of thousands of clones listed, approximately 82% were seen once. The origin of this receptor is an adult with an advanced solid tumor such as melanoma, head and neck, liver or kidney cancer. The rearrangement uses TRBV10-3 and TRBJ2-1; D remains ambiguous. The sample consisted of CD4+ or CD8+ T cells sorted from blood, taken in a trial of the OX40 agonist ivuxolimab. The CDR3 DNA is TGTGCCATCAGTGATGCAAAGAGCTCCTACAATGAGCAGTTCTTC. Translation gives CAISDAKSSYNEQFF.